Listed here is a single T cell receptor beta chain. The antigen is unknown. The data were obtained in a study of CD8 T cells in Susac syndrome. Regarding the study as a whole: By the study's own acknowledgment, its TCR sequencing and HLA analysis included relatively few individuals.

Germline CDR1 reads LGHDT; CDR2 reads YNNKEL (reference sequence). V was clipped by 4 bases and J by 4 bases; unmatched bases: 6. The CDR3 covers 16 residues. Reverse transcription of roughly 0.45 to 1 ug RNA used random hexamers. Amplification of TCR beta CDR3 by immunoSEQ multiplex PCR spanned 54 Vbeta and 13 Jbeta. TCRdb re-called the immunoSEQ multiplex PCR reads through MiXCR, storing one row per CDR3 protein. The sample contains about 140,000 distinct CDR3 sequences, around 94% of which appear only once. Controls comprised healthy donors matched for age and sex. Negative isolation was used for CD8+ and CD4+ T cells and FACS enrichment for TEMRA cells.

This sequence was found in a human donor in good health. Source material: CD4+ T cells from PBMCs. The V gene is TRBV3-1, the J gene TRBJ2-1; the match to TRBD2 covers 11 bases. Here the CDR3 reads CASSRPGTSGYNEQFF. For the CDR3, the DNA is TGTGCCAGCAGCCGCCCCGGGACTAGCGGTTACAATGAGCAGTTCTTC.